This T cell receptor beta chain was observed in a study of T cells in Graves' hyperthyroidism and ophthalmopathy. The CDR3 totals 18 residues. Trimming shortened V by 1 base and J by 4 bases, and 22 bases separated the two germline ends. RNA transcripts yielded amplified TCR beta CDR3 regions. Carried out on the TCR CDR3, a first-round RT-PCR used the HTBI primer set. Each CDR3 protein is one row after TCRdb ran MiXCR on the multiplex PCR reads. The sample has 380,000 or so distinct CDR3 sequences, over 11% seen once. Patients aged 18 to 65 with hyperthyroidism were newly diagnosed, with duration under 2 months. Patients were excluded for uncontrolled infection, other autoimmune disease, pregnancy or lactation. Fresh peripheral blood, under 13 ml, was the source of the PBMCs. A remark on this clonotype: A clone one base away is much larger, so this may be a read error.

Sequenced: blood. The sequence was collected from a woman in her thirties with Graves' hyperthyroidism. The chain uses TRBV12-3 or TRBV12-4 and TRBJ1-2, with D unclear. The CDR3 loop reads CASSLGKGSNKVGYGYTF. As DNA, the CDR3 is TGTGCCAGCAGTTTAGGGAAGGGCAGTAACAAGGTGGGCTATGGCTACACCTTC.